The clone carrying this TCR beta chain showed up just once. The sample is drawn from a study of siplizumab effects on memory and regulatory T cells. Using immunoSEQ multiplex PCR, the repertoire was profiled, and TCRdb retains in-frame clones only, with some absent. The table lists nearly 95,000 clones, about 93% of them singletons. Germline CDR1 is SQVTM and CDR2 is ANQGSEA. The CDR3 has 12 amino acids. V lost 4 bases to trimming and J lost 3 bases, with 10 bases between them. The sample was non-Treg CD4+ T cells sorted from blood. The origin of this receptor is a human donor in good health. The V gene is TRBV29-1, the J gene TRBJ2-7; D might be TRBD1 or TRBD2, each matching 6 bases. The CDR3 loop reads CSVVRGDYEQYF. The CDR3 DNA reads as TGCAGCGTTGTGAGGGGGGACTACGAGCAGTACTTC.